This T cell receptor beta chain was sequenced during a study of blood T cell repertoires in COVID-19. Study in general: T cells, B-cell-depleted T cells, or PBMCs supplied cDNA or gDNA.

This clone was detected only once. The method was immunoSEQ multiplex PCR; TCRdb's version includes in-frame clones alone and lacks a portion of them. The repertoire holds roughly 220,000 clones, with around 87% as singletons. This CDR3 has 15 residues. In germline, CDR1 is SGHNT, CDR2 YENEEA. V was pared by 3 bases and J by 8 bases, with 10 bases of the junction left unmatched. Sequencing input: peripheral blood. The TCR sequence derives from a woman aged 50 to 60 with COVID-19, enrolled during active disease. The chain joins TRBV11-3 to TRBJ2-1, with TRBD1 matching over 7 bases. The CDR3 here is CASSFGDREFDEQFF. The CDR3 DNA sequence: TGTGCCAGCAGCTTTGGAGACAGGGAGTTCGATGAGCAGTTCTTC.